The rows below give T cell receptor beta chains drawn from one sample of a study of early T cells in non-severe SARS-CoV-2 infection. TCRdb re-called the 5' RACE reads through MiXCR, storing one row per CDR3 protein. The table has tens of thousands of distinct CDR3 sequences, 9.5% to 15% seen once; the top ten hold 3.5% to 5.5%. The sequenced material came from whole blood. All receptors derive from an adult who was a healthcare worker with PCR-confirmed SARS-CoV-2 infection or an uninfected control (not recorded which). CDR3s include the opening cysteine and the closing phenylalanine or tryptophan. Each record gives: J gene, V gene, CDR3 length, CDR3 protein.

TRBJ1-2	TRBV29-1	13	CSVVSPPGYGYTF
TRBJ2-5	TRBV30	15	CAWRWGQGLQETQYF
TRBJ1-6	TRBV20-1	14	CSAPEGQGNSPLHF
TRBJ2-1	TRBV2	13	CASSLGPYNEQFF
TRBJ2-7	TRBV20-1	16	CSARDPSDRGNDEQYF
TRBJ2-5	TRBV6-6	13	CASRLLAEETQYF
TRBJ2-4	TRBV7-9	16	CASSLGGQGNKNIQYF
TRBJ2-1	TRBV29-1	12	CSVEDLTIEQFF
TRBJ2-5	TRBV6-2/TRBV6-3	15	CASSPGLADQETQYF
TRBJ1-2	TRBV6-6	15	CASSYSTRTGDGYTF
TRBJ2-1	TRBV18	19	CASSPLKAGGRSSYNEQFF
TRBJ1-2	TRBV5-4	15	CASSLEAQGQGGYTF
TRBJ2-3	TRBV5-1	19	CASSFSGSGRVTGTDTQYF
TRBJ2-1	TRBV12-3/TRBV12-4	15	CASSLGLPAYNEQFF
TRBJ2-7	TRBV29-1	13	CSVQTGFSYEQYF
TRBJ1-3	TRBV4-2	18	CASSQFRGTAGSGNTIYF
TRBJ2-2	TRBV11-2	17	CASSRLRVLINTGELFF
TRBJ1-4	TRBV7-8	15	CASSVSEVAREKLFF
TRBJ1-6	TRBV20-1	14	CSARDLGGDSPLHF
TRBJ1-2	TRBV18	13	CASSPGKGDGYTF
TRBJ2-7	TRBV28	16	CASSSPGQGSSYEQYF
TRBJ2-1	TRBV3-1	18	CASSAPGLAGSPYNEQFF
TRBJ2-6	TRBV27	15	CASSSRGSGANVLTF
TRBJ1-2	TRBV6-2/TRBV6-3	13	CASSYTTTQGYTF
TRBJ2-1	TRBV3-1	15	CASSPARRSYNEQFF
TRBJ2-3	TRBV29-1	14	CSVSDRGSTDTQYF
TRBJ2-1	TRBV12-3/TRBV12-4	14	CASSFRQGADEQFF
TRBJ2-7	TRBV20-1	13	CSARLAGSYEQYF
TRBJ2-1	TRBV7-9	17	CASSSPTRLAGAVEQFF
TRBJ2-3	TRBV7-3	14	CASSPRSSTDTQYF
TRBJ1-3	TRBV5-1	16	CASSLDGQHSGNTIYF
TRBJ2-2	TRBV6-5	15	CASSLSGTGTGELFF
TRBJ2-3	TRBV3-1	15	CASSQDRQGIDTQYF
TRBJ2-3	TRBV7-9	14	CASSPLPGTDTQYF
TRBJ2-2	TRBV5-1	15	CASSLGTGVVGELFF
TRBJ1-6	TRBV10-3	17	CAISESIVGTGGSPLHF
TRBJ1-2	TRBV7-2	14	CASNEMDRNYGYTF
TRBJ1-4	TRBV28	15	CASSFPGGTNEKLFF
TRBJ1-1	TRBV29-1	12	CSVDSFGTEAFF
TRBJ1-3	TRBV12-3/TRBV12-4	15	CASKNRERSENTIYF
TRBJ2-1	TRBV18	12	CASSPGLREQFF
TRBJ2-7	TRBV7-9	12	CASSLTSYEQYF
TRBJ2-1	TRBV20-1	16	CSASPFLAGGGYEQFF
TRBJ2-7	TRBV29-1	12	CSVEVVAYEQYF
TRBJ2-3	TRBV7-3	13	CASSFSLADTQYF
TRBJ1-1	TRBV7-9	16	CASSLVALVWNTEAFF